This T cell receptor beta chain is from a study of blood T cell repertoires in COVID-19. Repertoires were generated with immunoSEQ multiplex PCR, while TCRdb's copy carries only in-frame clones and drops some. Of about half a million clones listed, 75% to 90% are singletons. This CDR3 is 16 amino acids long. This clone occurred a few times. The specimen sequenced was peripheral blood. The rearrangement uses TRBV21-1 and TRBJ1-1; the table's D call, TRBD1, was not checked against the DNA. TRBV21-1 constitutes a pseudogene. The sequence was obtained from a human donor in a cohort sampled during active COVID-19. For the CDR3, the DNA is TGTGCCATCAAGCTATCTCAGGGGCGGAAGAACACTGAAGCTTTCTTT. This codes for CAIKLSQGRKNTEAFF.